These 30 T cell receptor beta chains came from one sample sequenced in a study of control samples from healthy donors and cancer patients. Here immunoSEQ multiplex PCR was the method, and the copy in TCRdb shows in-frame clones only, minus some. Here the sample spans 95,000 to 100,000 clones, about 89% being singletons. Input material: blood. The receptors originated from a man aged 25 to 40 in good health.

The CDR3, as DNA: TGTGCCAGCAGTGACAGGGTAGGGCTCCAGACAGATACGCAGTATTTT. Translated, it gives CASSDRVGLQTDTQYF. The chain links TRBV25-1 to TRBJ2-3; TRBD1 is a possible D gene (5 bases). This CDR3 has 16 residues. Per germline, CDR1 MGHDK and CDR2 SYGVNS. V was clipped by 3 bases and J by 3 bases, with 16 bases between them.

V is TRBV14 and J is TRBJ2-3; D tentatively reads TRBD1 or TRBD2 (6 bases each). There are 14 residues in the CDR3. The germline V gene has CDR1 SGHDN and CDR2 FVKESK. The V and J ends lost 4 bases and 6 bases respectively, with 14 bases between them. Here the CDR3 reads CASSPPGGDDTQYF. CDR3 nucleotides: TGTGCCAGCAGCCCTCCCGGGGGCGATGATACGCAGTATTTT.

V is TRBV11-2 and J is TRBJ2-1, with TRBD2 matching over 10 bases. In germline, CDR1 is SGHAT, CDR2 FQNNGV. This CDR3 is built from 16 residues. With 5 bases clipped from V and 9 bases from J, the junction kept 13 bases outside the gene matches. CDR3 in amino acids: CASSKGSGRFIGEQFF. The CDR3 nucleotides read TGTGCCAGCAGCAAGGGTAGCGGGAGGTTTATTGGTGAGCAGTTCTTC.

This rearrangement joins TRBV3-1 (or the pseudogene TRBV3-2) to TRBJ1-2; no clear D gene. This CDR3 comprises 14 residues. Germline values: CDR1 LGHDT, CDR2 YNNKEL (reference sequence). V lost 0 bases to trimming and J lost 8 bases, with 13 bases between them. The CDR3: CASSQDRGTGGYTF. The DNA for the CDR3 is TGTGCCAGCAGCCAAGATCGGGGTACTGGCGGCTACACCTTC.

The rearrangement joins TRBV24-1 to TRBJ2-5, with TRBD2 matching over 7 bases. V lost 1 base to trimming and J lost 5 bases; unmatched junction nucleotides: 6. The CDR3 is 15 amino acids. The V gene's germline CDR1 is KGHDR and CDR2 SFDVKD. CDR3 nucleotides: TGTGCCACCAGTGATTTCTTGCGGGAGCGGGAGACCCAGTACTTC. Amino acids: CATSDFLRERETQYF.

In nucleotides, the CDR3 is TGTGCCAGCAGCTTAGCAGTCCAAGAGACCCAGTACTTC. Its translation is CASSLAVQETQYF. This chain joins TRBV7-2 and TRBJ2-5; D remains unclear. Germline loops: CDR1 SGHTA, CDR2 FQGNSA. This CDR3 region has 13 residues. The V gene lost 0 bases and the J gene lost 1 base, with 3 bases spanning the gap. Using reference TRBV7-2 and TRBJ2-5 for the parts outside the CDR3, the full variable domain is GAGVSQSPSNKVTEKGKDVELRCDPISGHTALYWYRQSLGQGLEFLIYFQGNSAPDKSGLPSDRFSAERTGGSVSTLTIQRTQQEDSAVYLCASSLAVQETQYFGPGTRLLVL.

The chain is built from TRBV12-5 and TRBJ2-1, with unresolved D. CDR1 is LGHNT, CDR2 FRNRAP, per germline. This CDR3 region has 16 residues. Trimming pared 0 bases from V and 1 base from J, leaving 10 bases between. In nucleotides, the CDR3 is TGTGCTAGTGGTTTGGTATATGGTTATTCCTACAATGAGCAGTTCTTC. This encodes CASGLVYGYSYNEQFF.

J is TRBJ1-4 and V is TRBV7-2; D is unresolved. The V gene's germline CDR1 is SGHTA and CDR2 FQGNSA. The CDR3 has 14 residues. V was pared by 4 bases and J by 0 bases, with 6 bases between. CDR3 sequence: CASSYDPTNEKLFF. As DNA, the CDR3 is TGTGCCAGCAGCTACGACCCAACTAATGAAAAACTGTTTTTT.

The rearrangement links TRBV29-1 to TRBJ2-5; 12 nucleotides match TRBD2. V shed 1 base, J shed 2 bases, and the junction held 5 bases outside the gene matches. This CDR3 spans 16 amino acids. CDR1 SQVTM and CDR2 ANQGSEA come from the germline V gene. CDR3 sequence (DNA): TGCAGCGTTGAAGGGACTAGCGGGGTCGGGCAAGAGACCCAGTACTTC. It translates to CSVEGTSGVGQETQYF.

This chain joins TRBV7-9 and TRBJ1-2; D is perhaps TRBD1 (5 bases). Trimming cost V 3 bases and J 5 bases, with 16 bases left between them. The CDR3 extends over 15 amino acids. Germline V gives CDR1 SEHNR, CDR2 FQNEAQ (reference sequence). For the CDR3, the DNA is TGTGCCAGCAGCTTTTCGGCAGTGGGGGAGTATGGCTACACCTTC. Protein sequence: CASSFSAVGEYGYTF. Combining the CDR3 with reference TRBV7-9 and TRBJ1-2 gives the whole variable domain DTGVSQNPRHKITKRGQNVTFRCDPISEHNRLYWYRQTLGQGPEFLTYFQNEAQLEKSRLLSDRFSAERPKGSFSTLEIQRTEQGDSAMYLCASSFSAVGEYGYTFGSGTRLTVV.

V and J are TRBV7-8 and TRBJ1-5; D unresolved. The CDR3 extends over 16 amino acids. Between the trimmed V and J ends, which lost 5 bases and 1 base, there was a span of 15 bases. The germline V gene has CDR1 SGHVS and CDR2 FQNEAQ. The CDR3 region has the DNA TGTGCCAGCAGCCCTACCACATGGAAAAGCAATCAGCCCCAGCATTTT. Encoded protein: CASSPTTWKSNQPQHF. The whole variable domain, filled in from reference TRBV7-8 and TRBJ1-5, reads GAGVSQSPRYKVAKRGQDVALRCDPISGHVSLFWYQQALGQGPEFLTYFQNEAQLDKSGLPSDRFFAERPEGSVSTLKIQRTQQEDSAVYLCASSPTTWKSNQPQHFGDGTRLSIL.

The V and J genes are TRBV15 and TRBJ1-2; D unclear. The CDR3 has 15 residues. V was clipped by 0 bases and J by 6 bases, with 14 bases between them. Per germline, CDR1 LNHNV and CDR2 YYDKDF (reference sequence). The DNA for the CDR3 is TGTGCCACCAGCAGAGATGGACGGCCCTTGGATGGCTACACCTTC. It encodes CATSRDGRPLDGYTF. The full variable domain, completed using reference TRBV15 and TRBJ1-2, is DAMVIQNPRYQVTQFGKPVTLSCSQTLNHNVMYWYQQKSSQAPKLLFHYYDKDFNNEADTPDNFQSRRPNTSFCFLDIRSPGLGDTAMYLCATSRDGRPLDGYTFGSGTRLTVV.

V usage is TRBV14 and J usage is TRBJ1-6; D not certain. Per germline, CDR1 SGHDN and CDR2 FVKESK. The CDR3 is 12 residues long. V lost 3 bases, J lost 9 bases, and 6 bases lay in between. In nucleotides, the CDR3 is TGTGCCAGCAGCCACGGGTTTTCACCCCTCCACTTT. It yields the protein CASSHGFSPLHF.

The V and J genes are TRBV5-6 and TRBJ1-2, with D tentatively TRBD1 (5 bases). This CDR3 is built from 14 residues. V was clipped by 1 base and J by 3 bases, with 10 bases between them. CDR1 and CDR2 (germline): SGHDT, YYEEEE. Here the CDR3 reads CASSLYRGYYGYTF. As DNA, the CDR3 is TGTGCCAGCAGCTTGTATAGGGGATACTATGGCTACACCTTC.

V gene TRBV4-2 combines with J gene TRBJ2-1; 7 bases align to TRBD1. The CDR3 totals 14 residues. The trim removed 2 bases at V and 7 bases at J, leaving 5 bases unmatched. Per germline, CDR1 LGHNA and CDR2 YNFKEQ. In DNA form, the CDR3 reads TGTGCCAGCAGCCAAATTGACAGGGTTAATGAGCAGTTCTTC. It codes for CASSQIDRVNEQFF.

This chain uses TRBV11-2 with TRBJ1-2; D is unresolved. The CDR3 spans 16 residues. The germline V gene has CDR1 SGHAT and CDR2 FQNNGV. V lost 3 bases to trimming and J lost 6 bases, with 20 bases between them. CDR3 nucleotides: TGTGCCAGCAGCTTTGACAATCGTGGTGATAGAGATGGCTACACCTTC. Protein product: CASSFDNRGDRDGYTF.

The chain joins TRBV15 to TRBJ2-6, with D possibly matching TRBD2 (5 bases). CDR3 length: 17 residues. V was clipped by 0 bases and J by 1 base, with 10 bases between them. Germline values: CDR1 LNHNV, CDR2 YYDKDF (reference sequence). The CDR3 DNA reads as TGTGCCACCAGCAGAGAGATTGGCGGGTCTGGGGCCAACGTCCTGACTTTC. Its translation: CATSREIGGSGANVLTF.

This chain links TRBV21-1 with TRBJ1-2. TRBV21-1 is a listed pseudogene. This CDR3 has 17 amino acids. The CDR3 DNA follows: TGTGCCAGCAGTCCCGATGAAGACCGACGAGGGCCAGATGGCTACACCTTC. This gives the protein CASSPDEDRRGPDGYTF.

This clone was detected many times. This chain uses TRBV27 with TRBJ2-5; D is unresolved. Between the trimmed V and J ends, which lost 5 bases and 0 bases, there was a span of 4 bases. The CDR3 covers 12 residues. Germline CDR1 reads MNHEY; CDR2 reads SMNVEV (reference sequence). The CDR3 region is CASSPNQETQYF. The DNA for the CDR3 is TGTGCCAGCAGTCCGAACCAAGAGACCCAGTACTTC.

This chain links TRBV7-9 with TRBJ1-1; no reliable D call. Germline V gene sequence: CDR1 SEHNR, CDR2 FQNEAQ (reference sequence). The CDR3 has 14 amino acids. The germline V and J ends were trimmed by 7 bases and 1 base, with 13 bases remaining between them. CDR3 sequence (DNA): TGTGCCAGCACCTTCTCTCAGCCGAACACTGAAGCTTTCTTT. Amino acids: CASTFSQPNTEAFF.

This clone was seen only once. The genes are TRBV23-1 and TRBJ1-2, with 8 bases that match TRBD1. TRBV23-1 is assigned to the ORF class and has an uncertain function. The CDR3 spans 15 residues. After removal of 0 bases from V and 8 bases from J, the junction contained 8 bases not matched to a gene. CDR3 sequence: CASSQSWDRRGGYTF. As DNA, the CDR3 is TGCGCCAGCAGTCAATCTTGGGACAGGAGAGGAGGCTACACCTTC.

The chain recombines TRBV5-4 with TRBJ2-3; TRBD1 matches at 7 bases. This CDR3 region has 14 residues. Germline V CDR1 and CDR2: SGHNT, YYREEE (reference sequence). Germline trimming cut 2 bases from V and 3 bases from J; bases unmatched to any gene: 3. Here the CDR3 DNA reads TGTGCCAGCAGCTTAGGGGGCTTGACAGATACGCAGTATTTT. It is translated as CASSLGGLTDTQYF.

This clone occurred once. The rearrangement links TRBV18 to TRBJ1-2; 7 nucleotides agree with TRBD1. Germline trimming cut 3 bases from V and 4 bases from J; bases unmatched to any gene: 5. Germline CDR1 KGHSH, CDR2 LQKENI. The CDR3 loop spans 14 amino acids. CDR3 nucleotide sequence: TGTGCCAGCTCACCCCAAGGGGGCACCTATGGCTACACCTTC. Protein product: CASSPQGGTYGYTF.

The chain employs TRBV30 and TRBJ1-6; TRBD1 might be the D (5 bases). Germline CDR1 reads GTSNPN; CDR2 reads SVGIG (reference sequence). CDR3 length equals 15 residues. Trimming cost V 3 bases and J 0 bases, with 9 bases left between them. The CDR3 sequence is CAWRGGNSYNSPLHF. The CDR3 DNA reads TGTGCCTGGAGGGGGGGAAACTCCTATAATTCACCCCTCCACTTT.

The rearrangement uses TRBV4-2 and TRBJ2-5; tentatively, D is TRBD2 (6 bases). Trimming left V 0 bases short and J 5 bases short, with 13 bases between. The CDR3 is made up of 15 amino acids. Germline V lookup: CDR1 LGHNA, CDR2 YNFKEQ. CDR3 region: CASSQDFFGGETQYF. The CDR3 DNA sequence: TGTGCCAGCAGCCAAGATTTTTTTGGGGGGGAGACCCAGTACTTC.

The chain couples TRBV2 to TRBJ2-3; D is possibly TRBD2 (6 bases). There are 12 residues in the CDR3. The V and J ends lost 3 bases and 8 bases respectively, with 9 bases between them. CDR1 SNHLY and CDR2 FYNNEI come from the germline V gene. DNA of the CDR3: TGTGCCAGCAGTGAGGGACTCGGTACGCAGTATTTT. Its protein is CASSEGLGTQYF. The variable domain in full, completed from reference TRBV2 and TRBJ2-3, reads EPEVTQTPSHQVTQMGQEVILRCVPISNHLYFYWYRQILGQKVEFLVSFYNNEISEKSEIFDDQFSVERPDGSNFTLKIRSTKLEDSAMYFCASSEGLGTQYFGPGTRLTVL.

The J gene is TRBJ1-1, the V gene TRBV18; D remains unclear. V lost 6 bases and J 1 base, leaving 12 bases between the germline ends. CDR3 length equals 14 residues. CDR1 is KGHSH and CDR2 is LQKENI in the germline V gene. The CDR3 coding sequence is TGTGCCAGCTCTGTCGTTGGGCGGAACACTGAAGCTTTCTTT. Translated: CASSVVGRNTEAFF.

The CDR3 sequence: CASTGESFSPLHF. CDR3 DNA: TGTGCCAGCACGGGAGAATCGTTTTCACCCCTCCACTTT. The chain employs TRBV6-5 and TRBJ1-6; D is uncertain. Germline-derived CDR1 and CDR2 are MNHEY and SVGAGI. The CDR3 loop spans 13 amino acids. Trimming left V 7 bases short and J 9 bases short, with 13 bases between.

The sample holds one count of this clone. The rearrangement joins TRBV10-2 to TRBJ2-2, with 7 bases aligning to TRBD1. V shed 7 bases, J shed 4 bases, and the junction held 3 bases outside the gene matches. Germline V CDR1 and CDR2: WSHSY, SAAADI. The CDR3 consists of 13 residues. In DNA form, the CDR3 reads TGCGCCAGCAAGGGACAGAGCACCGGGGAGCTGTTTTTT. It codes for CASKGQSTGELFF.

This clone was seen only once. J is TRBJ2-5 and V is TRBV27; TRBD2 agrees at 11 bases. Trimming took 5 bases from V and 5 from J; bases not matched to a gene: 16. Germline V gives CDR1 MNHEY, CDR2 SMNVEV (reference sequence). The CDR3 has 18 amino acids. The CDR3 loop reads CASSHGTSGLGTRETQYF. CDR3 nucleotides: TGTGCCAGCAGTCACGGGACTAGCGGACTTGGGACCCGGGAGACCCAGTACTTC.